One and the same sample provided the 32 T cell receptor beta chains below, sequenced in a study of human T cells and chemical hapten exposure. TCRdb reprocessed the RACE reads via MiXCR and lists one record per CDR3 protein. This sample has roughly 380,000 distinct CDR3 sequences, with 4.5% to 6% found just once. As for time point: pre-sensitization, week 0. Indicated treatment: therapeutic diphenylcyclopropenone sensitization with weekly scalp DPC. Sequenced here: whole blood, sampled in connection with sensitization to the hapten diphenylcyclopropenone (DPC). The receptors derive from a woman aged 45-65 years with alopecia areata. Some clones in this sample may be carry-over from other donors' samples.

This clonotype has a count of ten or more. The rearrangement uses TRBV20-1 and TRBJ2-7, with D unclear. This CDR3 region has 14 residues. Germline V gene lookup returns CDR1 DFQATT and CDR2 SNEGSKA (reference sequence). Trimming shortened V by 1 base and J by 2 bases, and 12 bases separated the two germline ends. For the CDR3, the DNA is TGCAGTGCTAGAGTATCTGGATTAACCTACGAGCAGTACTTC. It specifies CSARVSGLTYEQYF.

DNA of the CDR3: TGTGCCAGCAGTTCCCCGACAGCCTCTGGGGCCAACGTCCTGACTTTC. Protein sequence: CASSSPTASGANVLTF. This chain uses TRBV6-2 or TRBV6-3 with TRBJ2-6; D perhaps matches TRBD1 (5 bases). Germline CDR1 reads MNHEY; CDR2 reads SVGEGT. V lost 4 bases, J lost 0 bases, and 10 bases lay in between. The CDR3 is 16 residues long.

This clonotype was observed a few times. The gene calls are TRBV20-1 and TRBJ2-7; no definite D call. CDR3 size: 12 residues. Trimming pared 1 base from V and 2 bases from J, leaving 6 bases between. CDR1 is DFQATT and CDR2 is SNEGSKA in the germline V gene (reference sequence). This chain's CDR3 is CSARGTTYEQYF. The DNA of the CDR3 is TGCAGTGCTAGAGGAACCACCTACGAGCAGTACTTC.

This clonotype was counted at least ten times. The chain recombines TRBV6-2 or TRBV6-3 with TRBJ2-3, with D maybe TRBD1 (6 bases). V shed 3 bases and J shed 6 bases, with 16 bases lying between them. CDR1 is MNHEY and CDR2 is SVGEGT in the germline V gene. The CDR3 runs to 15 residues. The chain's CDR3 is CASSYRTGSLDTQYF. The CDR3 DNA reads as TGTGCCAGCAGTTATAGAACAGGGTCTTTGGATACGCAGTATTTT.

This clonotype was observed at least ten times. CDR3 residues: CATSREGVEQYF. In DNA form, the CDR3 reads TGTGCCACCAGCAGAGAGGGGGTTGAGCAGTACTTC. The V gene is TRBV15, the J gene TRBJ2-7, with D perhaps matching TRBD1 or TRBD2 (5 bases each). Germline CDR1 and CDR2: LNHNV and YYDKDF (reference sequence). The V end lost 0 bases, the J end lost 7 bases, and 7 bases lay between the germline ends. CDR3 length: 12 residues.

The V gene is TRBV2, the J gene TRBJ1-5, with unresolved D. The ends were cut back, 4 bases at V and 0 bases at J, with 7 bases in the middle. The CDR3 totals 14 residues. Per germline, CDR1 SNHLY and CDR2 FYNNEI. The CDR3 region has the DNA TGTGCCAGCAGTGGGCTAATTAGCAATCAGCCCCAGCATTTT. Translation gives CASSGLISNQPQHF.

This clonotype was detected many times. The chain is built from TRBV7-9 and TRBJ2-7, with 8 bases aligning to TRBD1. The CDR3 runs 15 residues. The V segment lost 5 bases and the J segment 3 bases; nucleotides outside the gene matches: 9. The germline CDR1 and CDR2 sequences are SEHNR and FQNEAQ (reference sequence). This chain's CDR3 is CASSPNMGQDYEQYF. The CDR3 DNA reads TGTGCCAGCAGCCCTAATATGGGACAGGACTACGAGCAGTACTTC.

J is TRBJ2-1 and V is TRBV30; 7 positions agree with TRBD1. V shed 3 bases and J 2 bases; nucleotides not matched to a gene: 10. The germline V gene encodes CDR1 GTSNPN and CDR2 SVGIG (reference sequence). The CDR3 is made up of 16 amino acids. This CDR3 reads CAWRHRDSLTYNEQFF. The CDR3 DNA is TGTGCCTGGAGACACCGGGACAGCCTAACCTACAATGAGCAGTTCTTC.

The chain employs TRBV12-5 and TRBJ2-1; 13 bases align to TRBD2. The CDR3 spans 15 residues. The germline CDR1 and CDR2 sequences are LGHNT and FRNRAP. V lost 3 bases and J lost 6; bases outside the gene matches: 2. The CDR3 protein is CASGLRLAGGNEQFF. As DNA, the CDR3 is TGTGCTAGTGGTTTACGACTAGCGGGGGGCAATGAGCAGTTCTTC.

The V call is TRBV5-6, the J call TRBJ2-7; possibly TRBD2 for D (6 bases). Germline V gene data show CDR1 as SGHDT and CDR2 as YYEEEE. This CDR3 region has 13 residues. V gave up 4 bases and J gave up 4 bases, with 12 bases separating them. CDR3 in DNA: TGTGCCAGCAGCCCATCGGGAGCGTACGAGCAGTACTTC. It codes for CASSPSGAYEQYF.

There are a few counts of this clonotype. The V call is TRBV5-1, the J call TRBJ2-2; TRBD2 is a possible D gene (5 bases). Between the trimmed V and J ends, which lost 1 base and 5 bases, there was a span of 18 bases. Germline CDR1 is SGHRS and CDR2 is YFSETQ. CDR3 length: 17 residues. The chain's CDR3 is CASSLLSGLSSTGELFF. CDR3 nucleotide sequence: TGCGCCAGCAGCTTGCTGTCTGGACTGAGTTCGACCGGGGAGCTGTTTTTT.

In its sample, this clonotype was seen a few times. The V call is TRBV7-8, the J call TRBJ2-3; a weak D match, TRBD2 (5 bases). The germline V gene has CDR1 SGHVS and CDR2 FQNEAQ. The V gene lost 0 bases and the J gene lost 0 bases, with 7 bases spanning the gap. This CDR3 spans 15 amino acids. The CDR3 DNA sequence: TGTGCCAGCAGCTTAGCACTAGAGAGCACAGATACGCAGTATTTT. This sequence encodes CASSLALESTDTQYF.

This clonotype occurred a few times. The chain recombines TRBV18 with TRBJ1-2; weak D call: TRBD1 (6 bases). Between the trimmed V and J ends, which lost 2 bases and 6 bases, there was a span of 22 bases. The CDR3 totals 17 residues. Germline CDR1 KGHSH, CDR2 LQKENI. For the CDR3, the DNA is TGTGCCAGCTCACCAAGGGGCAGGGGCGATTCTCTTAATGGCTACACCTTC. Amino acid sequence: CASSPRGRGDSLNGYTF.

This clonotype showed up many times. The CDR3 sequence: CASSLVGGTGELFF. The CDR3 region has the DNA TGTGCCAGCAGCTTAGTTGGGGGCACCGGGGAGCTGTTTTTT. The V and J genes are TRBV7-2 and TRBJ2-2, with D perhaps assigned TRBD1 or TRBD2 (5 bases each). The CDR3 loop spans 14 amino acids. Germline V gene sequence: CDR1 SGHTA, CDR2 FQGNSA. V lost 1 base to trimming and J lost 4 bases, with 7 bases between them.

Details on this clonotype: An end of the junction does not agree with germline; a read error may underlie this. This sequence joins TRBV27 and TRBJ2-7; no reliable D call. The CDR3 length is 12 residues. Germline assignment: CDR1 MNHEY and CDR2 SMNVEV (reference sequence). The CDR3 protein is CASGLNWSEQYF. In nucleotides, the CDR3 is TGTGCCAGCGGTTTAAACTGGTCCGAGCAGTACTTC.

In its sample, this clonotype was seen a few times. This sequence joins TRBV25-1 and TRBJ1-3; TRBD1 is a possible D gene (5 bases). Germline V gene sequence: CDR1 MGHDK, CDR2 SYGVNS. V was clipped by 10 bases and J by 2 bases, with 12 bases between them. The CDR3 length is 13 residues. In DNA form, the CDR3 reads TGTGCCACCAGCGGGGGGACTGGAAACACCATATATTTT. This codes for CATSGGTGNTIYF.

This clonotype was found a few times. The chain joins TRBV20-1 to TRBJ2-5; TRBD2 matches at 9 bases. Trimming took 5 bases from V and 0 from J; bases not matched to a gene: 7. This CDR3 spans 15 amino acids. Germline V gene sequence: CDR1 DFQATT, CDR2 SNEGSKA (reference sequence). This CDR3 reads CSASRLAEYQETQYF. In nucleotides, the CDR3 is TGCAGTGCTTCGCGACTAGCGGAGTACCAAGAGACCCAGTACTTC.

The V call is TRBV20-1, the J call TRBJ1-2; 12 bases fit TRBD1. Per germline, CDR1 DFQATT and CDR2 SNEGSKA (reference sequence). The CDR3 has 14 amino acids. V lost 5 bases, J lost 4 bases, and 5 bases stayed unmatched. The CDR3 spells CSAGGQGASYGYTF. Written as DNA, the CDR3 is TGCAGTGCTGGGGGACAGGGGGCTTCCTATGGCTACACCTTC.

This clonotype was seen repeatedly, ten times or more. This chain joins TRBV29-1 and TRBJ2-3; a possible D gene is TRBD2 (6 bases). With 3 bases removed from V and 3 bases from J, the gap between germline ends came to 7 bases. Germline V gene data show CDR1 as SQVTM and CDR2 as ANQGSEA. The CDR3 spans 12 residues. This CDR3 reads CSVEEGTDTQYF. The CDR3 DNA sequence: TGCAGCGTTGAGGAGGGAACAGATACGCAGTATTTT.

This clonotype was recorded at least ten times. The V call is TRBV20-1, the J call TRBJ2-7, with 11 bases identical to TRBD2. This CDR3 has 17 amino acids. V was clipped by 0 bases and J by 2 bases; unmatched bases: 9. Germline CDR1 DFQATT, CDR2 SNEGSKA (reference sequence). CDR3 sequence (DNA): TGCAGTGCTAGAGATCTTACTAGCGGGAGTTCCACCTACGAGCAGTACTTC. Residues: CSARDLTSGSSTYEQYF.

This clonotype came up a few times. The chain couples TRBV20-1 to TRBJ2-7; D is perhaps TRBD2 (6 bases). This CDR3 is built from 14 residues. Trimming removed 0 bases at V and 5 bases at J, with 14 bases between. Germline CDR1 reads DFQATT; CDR2 reads SNEGSKA (reference sequence). CDR3 DNA: TGCAGTGCTAGAGATCCCCGCGGGACGAACGAGCAGTACTTC. Amino acid sequence: CSARDPRGTNEQYF.

The rearrangement uses TRBV12-3 or TRBV12-4 and TRBJ2-7; D is possibly TRBD1 (6 bases). The CDR3 sequence is 14 residues long. Deletions cut 5 bases from V and 5 bases from J, with 16 bases between. This CDR3 reads CASSEDSPLDEQYF. The CDR3 DNA is TGTGCCAGCAGTGAGGACAGTCCGCTGGACGAGCAGTACTTC.

This clonotype was picked up a small number of times. V gene TRBV6-5 combines with J gene TRBJ1-1; D is perhaps TRBD1 (6 bases). V lost 5 bases and J lost 2, with 12 bases in between. Germline CDR1 reads MNHEY; CDR2 reads SVGAGI. The CDR3 consists of 14 residues. The CDR3 DNA sequence: TGTGCCAGCAGTAGCCTGGGGGCTAACACTGAAGCTTTCTTT. It codes for CASSSLGANTEAFF.

This clonotype was seen only a few times. The genes are TRBV9 and TRBJ1-1; TRBD1 is a possible D gene (5 bases). With 6 bases removed from V and 8 bases from J, the gap between germline ends came to 17 bases. Per germline, CDR1 SGDLS and CDR2 YYNGEE. The CDR3 runs to 13 residues. The CDR3 nucleotides read TGTGCCAGCACCCCCGTCTACAGGCCCGAAGCTTTCTTT. This gives the protein CASTPVYRPEAFF.

This clonotype occurred once. The chain links TRBV29-1 to TRBJ1-5; 10 nucleotides agree with TRBD1. The length of the CDR3 is 14 residues. J was trimmed by 4 bases and V by 5 bases; bases with no gene match: 5. Germline assignment: CDR1 SQVTM and CDR2 ANQGSEA. The CDR3: CSVSGGQGNQPQHF. As DNA, the CDR3 is TGCAGCGTTAGTGGGGGACAGGGGAATCAGCCCCAGCATTTT.

The rearrangement links TRBV21-1 to TRBJ2-7. TRBV21-1 has pseudogene status. The CDR3 is made up of 16 amino acids. Written as DNA, the CDR3 is TGTGCCAGCAGCAATCGGTACACCGCCGAGATCCACGAGCAGTACTTC. Protein sequence: CASSNRYTAEIHEQYF.

This clonotype was recorded at least ten times. V gene TRBV4-3 combines with J gene TRBJ2-7; a weak D match, TRBD1 (5 bases). CDR1 and CDR2 from the germline V gene are LGHNA and YSLEER. The CDR3 extends over 16 amino acids. V was shortened by 4 bases and J by 1 base, with 17 bases between the two germline ends. CDR3: CASSPGNQGASYEQYF. DNA for the CDR3: TGCGCCAGCAGCCCAGGGAACCAAGGCGCTTCCTACGAGCAGTACTTC.

The rearrangement links TRBV20-1 to TRBJ1-2; D is uncertain. The CDR3 extends over 12 amino acids. From germline, CDR1 is DFQATT and CDR2 SNEGSKA (reference sequence). V was clipped by 0 bases and J by 4 bases, with 6 bases between them. The CDR3 here is CSARETVYGYTF. CDR3 nucleotide sequence: TGCAGTGCTAGAGAAACAGTCTATGGCTACACCTTC.

This clonotype was seen at least ten times. This chain uses TRBV7-6 with TRBJ2-1, with a tentative D call TRBD2 (6 bases). This CDR3 spans 15 amino acids. The V gene's germline CDR1 is SGHVS and CDR2 FNYEAQ. Trimming pared 0 bases from V and 3 bases from J, leaving 9 bases between. The CDR3 nucleotides read TGTGCCAGCAGCTTAGCACTAGCTGGCTACAATGAGCAGTTCTTC. This encodes CASSLALAGYNEQFF.

This clonotype appeared many times. The chain links TRBV4-1 to TRBJ2-2, with D unclear. The germline V gene encodes CDR1 MGHRA and CDR2 YSYEKL. V lost 0 bases and J lost 5, with 7 bases in between. This CDR3 contains 14 residues. The CDR3 here is CASSQDSVTGELFF. DNA for the CDR3: TGCGCCAGCAGCCAAGATTCCGTTACCGGGGAGCTGTTTTTT.

This clonotype was detected a few times. This chain links TRBV20-1 with TRBJ1-1; D is ambiguous. The V gene's germline CDR1 is DFQATT and CDR2 SNEGSKA (reference sequence). Trimming cost V 6 bases and J 1 base, with 12 bases left between them. The CDR3 is 13 residues long. Here the CDR3 DNA reads TGCAGTGCCGCCGAGCGGGGGAACACTGAAGCTTTCTTT. This codes for CSAAERGNTEAFF.

This clonotype was counted ten times or more. The genes are TRBV12-3 or TRBV12-4 and TRBJ2-1; D is ambiguous. This CDR3 is 10 amino acids long. Trimming removed 1 base at V and 10 bases at J, with 2 bases between. CDR3 residues: CASSLGEQFF. DNA for the CDR3: TGTGCCAGCAGTTTAGGAGAGCAGTTCTTC.